This TCR beta chain comes out of a study of Ad26.COV2.S vaccination and SARS-CoV-2 variants. General study findings and limits: It was vaccine recipients, not placebo recipients, who had the higher spike-specific TCR breadth. Measurements of TCR breadth and depth may have given underestimates of the total T cell responses.

Repertoires were generated with immunoSEQ multiplex PCR, while TCRdb's copy carries only in-frame clones and drops some. The sample consists of 300,000 to 350,000 clones, roughly 91% of them appearing once. In germline, CDR1 is MGHDK, CDR2 SYGVNS. There are 14 residues in the CDR3. Trimming stripped 0 bases from V and 0 bases from J, with 2 bases between. With regard to this clone: Its matching antigen is unknown.

Treatment reported: some 19 received Ad26.COV2.S at low or high dose, single or two shots; roughly five received placebo; per-sample allocation not given. The samples were gathered on day 63 after the first injection of vaccine or placebo. This TCR derives from a person aged 18-65 years who received the Ad26.COV2.S COVID-19 vaccine or a placebo. This sample comprised peripheral blood, obtained in a trial of Ad26.COV2.S vaccine versus placebo. The V gene is TRBV25-1, the J gene TRBJ2-2; no reliable D call. The CDR3 sequence is CASSEYPNTGELFF. The CDR3, as DNA: TGTGCCAGCAGTGAATACCCGAACACCGGGGAGCTGTTTTTT.